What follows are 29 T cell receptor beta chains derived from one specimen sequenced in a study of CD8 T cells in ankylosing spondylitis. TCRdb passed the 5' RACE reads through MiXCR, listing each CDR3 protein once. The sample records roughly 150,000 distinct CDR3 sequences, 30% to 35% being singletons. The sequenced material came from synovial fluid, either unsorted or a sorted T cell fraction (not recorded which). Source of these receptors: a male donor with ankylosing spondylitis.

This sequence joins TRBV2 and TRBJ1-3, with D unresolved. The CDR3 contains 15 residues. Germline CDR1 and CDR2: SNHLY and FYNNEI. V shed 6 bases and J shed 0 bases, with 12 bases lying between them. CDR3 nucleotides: TGTGCCAGCAGCCCGCAGCCTAGCTCTGGAAACACCATATATTTT. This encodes CASSPQPSSGNTIYF. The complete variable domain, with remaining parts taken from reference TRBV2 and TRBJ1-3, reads EPEVTQTPSHQVTQMGQEVILRCVPISNHLYFYWYRQILGQKVEFLVSFYNNEISEKSEIFDDQFSVERPDGSNFTLKIRSTKLEDSAMYFCASSPQPSSGNTIYFGEGSWLTVV.

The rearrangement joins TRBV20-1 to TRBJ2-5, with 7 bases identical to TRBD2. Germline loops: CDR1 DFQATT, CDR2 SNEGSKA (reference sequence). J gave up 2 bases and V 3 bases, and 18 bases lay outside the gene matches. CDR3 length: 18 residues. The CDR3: CSASNFGGQRGPQETQYF. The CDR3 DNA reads TGCAGTGCTAGCAATTTCGGAGGCCAGCGGGGCCCTCAAGAGACCCAGTACTTC.

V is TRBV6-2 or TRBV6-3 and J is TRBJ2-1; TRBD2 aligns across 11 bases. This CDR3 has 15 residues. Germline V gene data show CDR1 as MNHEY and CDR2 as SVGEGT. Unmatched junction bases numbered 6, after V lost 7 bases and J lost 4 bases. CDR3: CASTPTSGGYNEQFF. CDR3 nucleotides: TGTGCCAGCACCCCTACTAGCGGGGGTTACAATGAGCAGTTCTTC.

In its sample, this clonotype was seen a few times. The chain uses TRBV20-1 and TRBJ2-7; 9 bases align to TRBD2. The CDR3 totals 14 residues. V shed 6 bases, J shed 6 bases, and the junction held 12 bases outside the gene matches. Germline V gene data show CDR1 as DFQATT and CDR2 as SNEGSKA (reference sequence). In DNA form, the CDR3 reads TGCAGTGCCGCCCAAGCGGGAGGACCAGTCGAGCAGTACTTC. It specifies CSAAQAGGPVEQYF.

CDR3 DNA: TGTGCCAGCAGTGGACAAATAAGCAATCAGCCCCAGCATTTT. As protein: CASSGQISNQPQHF. This chain links TRBV2 with TRBJ1-5; D uncertain. With 4 bases removed from V and 1 base from J, the gap between germline ends came to 8 bases. Germline assignment: CDR1 SNHLY and CDR2 FYNNEI. The CDR3 loop spans 14 amino acids.

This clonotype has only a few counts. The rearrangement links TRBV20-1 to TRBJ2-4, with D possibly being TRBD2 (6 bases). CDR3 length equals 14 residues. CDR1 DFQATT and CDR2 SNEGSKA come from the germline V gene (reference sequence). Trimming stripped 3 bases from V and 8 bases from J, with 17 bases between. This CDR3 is CSARRDLSGDIQYF. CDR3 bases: TGCAGTGCTAGGCGGGACTTGTCGGGGGACATTCAGTACTTC.

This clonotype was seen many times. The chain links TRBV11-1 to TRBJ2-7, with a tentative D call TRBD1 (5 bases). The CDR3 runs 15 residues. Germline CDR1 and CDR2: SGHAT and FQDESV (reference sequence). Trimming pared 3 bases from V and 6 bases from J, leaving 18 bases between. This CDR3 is CASSLSAREWSEQYF. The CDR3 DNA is TGTGCCAGCAGCTTGTCCGCCAGGGAATGGAGCGAGCAGTACTTC.

CDR3 nucleotides: TGTGCCAGCAGCTCGCTACCGCCCGGGCTTGGGGAGCTGTTTTTT. Protein product: CASSSLPPGLGELFF. V usage is TRBV7-9 and J usage is TRBJ2-2; D remains ambiguous. The CDR3 runs to 15 residues. Germline V gene sequence: CDR1 SEHNR, CDR2 FQNEAQ (reference sequence). Trimming left V 4 bases short and J 8 bases short, with 17 bases between.

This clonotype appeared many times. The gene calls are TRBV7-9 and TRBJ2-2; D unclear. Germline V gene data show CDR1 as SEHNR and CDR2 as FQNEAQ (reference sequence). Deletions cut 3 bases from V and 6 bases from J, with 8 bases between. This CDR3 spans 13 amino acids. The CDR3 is CASSFGYPGELFF. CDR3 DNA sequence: TGTGCCAGCAGCTTCGGGTACCCCGGGGAGCTGTTTTTT.

The CDR3 here is CASSLQGGTYNEQFF. The DNA for the CDR3 is TGTGCCAGCAGCTTACAGGGGGGGACCTACAATGAGCAGTTCTTC. The chain is built from TRBV7-2 and TRBJ2-1; D is possibly TRBD1 or TRBD2 (7 bases each). The CDR3 contains 15 residues. V lost 2 bases, J lost 2 bases, and 10 bases lay in between. Per the germline V gene, CDR1 is SGHTA and CDR2 is FQGNSA.

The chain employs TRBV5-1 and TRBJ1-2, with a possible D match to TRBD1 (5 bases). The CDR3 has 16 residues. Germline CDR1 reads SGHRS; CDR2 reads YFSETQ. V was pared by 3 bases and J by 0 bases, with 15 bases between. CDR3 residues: CASSSMAGGANYGYTF. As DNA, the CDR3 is TGCGCCAGCAGCTCCATGGCGGGGGGAGCTAACTATGGCTACACCTTC.

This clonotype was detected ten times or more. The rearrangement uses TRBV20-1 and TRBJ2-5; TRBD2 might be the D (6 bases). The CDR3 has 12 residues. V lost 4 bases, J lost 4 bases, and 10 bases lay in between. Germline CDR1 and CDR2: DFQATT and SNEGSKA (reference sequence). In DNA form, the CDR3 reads TGCAGTGCTAAACTAGCAGGAGAGACCCAGTACTTC. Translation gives CSAKLAGETQYF.

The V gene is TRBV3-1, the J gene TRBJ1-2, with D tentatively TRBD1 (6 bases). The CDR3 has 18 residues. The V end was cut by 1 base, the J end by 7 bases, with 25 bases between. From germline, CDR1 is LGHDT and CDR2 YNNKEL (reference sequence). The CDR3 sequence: CASSQGHTGQTITGGYTF. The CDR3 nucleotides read TGTGCCAGCAGCCAAGGCCATACAGGACAGACTATTACCGGTGGCTACACCTTC.

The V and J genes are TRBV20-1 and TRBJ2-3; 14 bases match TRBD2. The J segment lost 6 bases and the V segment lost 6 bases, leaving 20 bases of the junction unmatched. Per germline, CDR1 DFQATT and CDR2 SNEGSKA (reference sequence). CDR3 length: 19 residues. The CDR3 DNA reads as TGCAGTGCCCACCCTCGGACTAGCGGGGGGAGGATAAGGAGGGATACGCAGTATTTT. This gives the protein CSAHPRTSGGRIRRDTQYF.

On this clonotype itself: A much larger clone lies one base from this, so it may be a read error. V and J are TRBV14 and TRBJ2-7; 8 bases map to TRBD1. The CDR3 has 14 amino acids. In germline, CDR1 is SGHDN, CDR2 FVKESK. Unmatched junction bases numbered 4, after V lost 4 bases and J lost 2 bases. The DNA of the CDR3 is TGTGCCAGCAGCCCCTGGACAGGGCCCTACGAGCAGTACTTC. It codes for CASSPWTGPYEQYF.

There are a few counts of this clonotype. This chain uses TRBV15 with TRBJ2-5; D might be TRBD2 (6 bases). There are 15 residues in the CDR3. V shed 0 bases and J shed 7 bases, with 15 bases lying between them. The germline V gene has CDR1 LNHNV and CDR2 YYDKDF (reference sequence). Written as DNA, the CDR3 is TGTGCCACCAGCAGAGACGACGGGAGAGAAGGGACCCAGTACTTC. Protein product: CATSRDDGREGTQYF.

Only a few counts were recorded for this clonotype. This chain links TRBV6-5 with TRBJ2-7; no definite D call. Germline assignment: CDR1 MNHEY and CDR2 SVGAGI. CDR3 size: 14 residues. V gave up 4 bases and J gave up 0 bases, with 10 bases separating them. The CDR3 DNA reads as TGTGCCAGCAGTTTAGGAGTTAACTCCTACGAGCAGTACTTC. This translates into CASSLGVNSYEQYF.

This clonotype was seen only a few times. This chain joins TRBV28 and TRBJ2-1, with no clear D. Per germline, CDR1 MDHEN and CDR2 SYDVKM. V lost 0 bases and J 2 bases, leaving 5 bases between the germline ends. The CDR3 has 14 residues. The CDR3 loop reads CASSLWRTYNEQFF. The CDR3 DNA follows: TGTGCCAGCAGTTTATGGCGCACCTACAATGAGCAGTTCTTC.

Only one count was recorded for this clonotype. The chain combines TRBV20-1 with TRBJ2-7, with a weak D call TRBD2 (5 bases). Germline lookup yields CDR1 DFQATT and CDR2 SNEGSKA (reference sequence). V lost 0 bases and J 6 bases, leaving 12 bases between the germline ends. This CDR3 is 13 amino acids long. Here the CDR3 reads CSARDLLATEQYF. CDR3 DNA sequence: TGCAGTGCTAGAGATCTTCTAGCAACCGAGCAGTACTTC.

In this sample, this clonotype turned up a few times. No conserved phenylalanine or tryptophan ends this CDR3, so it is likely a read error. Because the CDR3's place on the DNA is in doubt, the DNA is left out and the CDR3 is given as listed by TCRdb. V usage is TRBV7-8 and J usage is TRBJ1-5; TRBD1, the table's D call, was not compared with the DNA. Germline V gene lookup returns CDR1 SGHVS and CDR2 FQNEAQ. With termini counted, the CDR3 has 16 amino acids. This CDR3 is CASSPGPRGPNQPQQV.

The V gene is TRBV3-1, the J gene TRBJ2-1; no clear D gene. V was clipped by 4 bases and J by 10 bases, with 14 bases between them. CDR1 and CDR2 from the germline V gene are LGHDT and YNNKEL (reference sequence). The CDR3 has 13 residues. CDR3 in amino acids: CASSLSGVREQFF. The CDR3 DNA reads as TGTGCCAGCAGCCTCAGTGGGGTCAGGGAGCAGTTCTTC.

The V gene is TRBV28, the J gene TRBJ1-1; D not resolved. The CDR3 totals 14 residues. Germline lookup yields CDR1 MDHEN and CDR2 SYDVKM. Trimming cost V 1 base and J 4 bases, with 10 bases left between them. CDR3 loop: CASSLLGSVTEAFF. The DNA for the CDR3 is TGTGCCAGCAGTTTATTGGGTTCAGTCACTGAAGCTTTCTTT.

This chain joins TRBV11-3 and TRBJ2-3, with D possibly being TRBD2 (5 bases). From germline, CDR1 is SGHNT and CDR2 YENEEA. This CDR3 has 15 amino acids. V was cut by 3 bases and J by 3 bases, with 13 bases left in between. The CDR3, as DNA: TGTGCCAGCAGCTTGAGGACTGGAGAGACAGATACGCAGTATTTT. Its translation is CASSLRTGETDTQYF.

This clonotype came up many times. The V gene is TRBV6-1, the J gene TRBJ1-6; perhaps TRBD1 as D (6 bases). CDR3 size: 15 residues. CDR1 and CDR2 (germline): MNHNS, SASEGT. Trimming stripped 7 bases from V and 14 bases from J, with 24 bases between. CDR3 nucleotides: TGTGCCAGCACTCTCCCGAAGTCGGACAGCTCGACCCTCCACTTT. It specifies CASTLPKSDSSTLHF.

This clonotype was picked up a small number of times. The CDR3 bases are TGTGCCAGCAGCTTACGGGGGGGGGCCTACAATGAGCAGTTCTTC. It is translated as CASSLRGGAYNEQFF. The gene calls are TRBV7-3 and TRBJ2-1; 8 nucleotides align to TRBD2. The CDR3 covers 15 residues. V was clipped by 2 bases and J by 2 bases; unmatched bases: 2. Germline assignment: CDR1 SGHTA and CDR2 FQGTGA.

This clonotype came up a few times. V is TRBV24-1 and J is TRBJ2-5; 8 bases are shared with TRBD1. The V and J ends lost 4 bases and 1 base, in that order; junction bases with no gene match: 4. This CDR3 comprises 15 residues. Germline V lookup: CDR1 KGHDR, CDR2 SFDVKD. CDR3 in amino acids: CATSDRTGPQETQYF. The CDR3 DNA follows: TGTGCCACCAGTGACCGGACAGGGCCCCAAGAGACCCAGTACTTC.

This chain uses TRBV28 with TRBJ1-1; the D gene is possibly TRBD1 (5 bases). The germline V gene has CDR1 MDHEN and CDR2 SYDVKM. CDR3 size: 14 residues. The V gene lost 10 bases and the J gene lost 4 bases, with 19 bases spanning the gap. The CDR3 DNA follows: TGTGCCACCCTCCCGGGACGCCGGGTCACTGAAGCTTTCTTT. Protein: CATLPGRRVTEAFF.

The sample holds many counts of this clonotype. CDR3 protein: CSALQGGSSNQPQHF. CDR3 bases: TGCAGTGCCCTACAGGGGGGAAGTAGCAATCAGCCCCAGCATTTT. The V and J genes are TRBV20-1 and TRBJ1-5; 8 positions match TRBD1. V lost 6 bases, J lost 0 bases, and 7 bases stayed unmatched. Germline assignment: CDR1 DFQATT and CDR2 SNEGSKA (reference sequence). The CDR3 length is 15 residues.

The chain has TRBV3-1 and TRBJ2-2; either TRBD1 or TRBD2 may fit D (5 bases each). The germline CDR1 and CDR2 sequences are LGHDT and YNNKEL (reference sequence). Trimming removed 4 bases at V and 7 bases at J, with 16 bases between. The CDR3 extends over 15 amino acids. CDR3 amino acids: CASSPWGKIGGELFF. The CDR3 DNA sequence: TGTGCCAGCAGCCCCTGGGGGAAAATCGGCGGGGAGCTGTTTTTT.